This TCR beta chain was captured by sequencing in a study of T cell changes during pregnancy in multiple sclerosis. Germline values: CDR1 GTSNPN, CDR2 SVGIG (reference sequence). The CDR3 has 15 amino acids. J lost 0 bases, V lost 3 bases, and 5 bases had no gene match. Clones were read by immunoSEQ multiplex PCR, and TCRdb kept only the in-frame ones, dropping some. The table has about 20,000 clones, approximately 91% seen once; the top ten hold about 20%. The source of this sequence is a female donor in good health, enrolled as a control in a pregnancy study. The chain combines TRBV30 with TRBJ2-1, with 7 nucleotides matching TRBD2. The sample in question was CD8+ T cells from peripheral blood mononuclear cells, obtained after pregnancy. CDR3 DNA sequence: TGTGCCTGGAGCCACCCTAGCGGCTCCTACAATGAGCAGTTCTTC. Translation: CAWSHPSGSYNEQFF.